The text below deals with one T cell receptor (beta chain). Which antigen it targets is not known. Per-nucleotide qualities are absent, and no much larger clonotype sits a single base away. In light of the paper, this sample's time point label describes: baseline before first vaccination. The vaccinee samples were drawn from two UK trials, COV001 and COV002, one of which was a single-blind randomized controlled phase 2/3 trial testing AZD1222 (ChAdOx1 nCoV-19) in healthy adults. For TCRbeta chain sequencing, PBMC samples from trial participants were taken at day 0 and at day 28 after the second dose. This sample is part of a study of T cell responses to AZD1222 COVID-19 vaccine (TCRdb year 2021). In the study overall: AZD1222 recipients whose second dose came at about 4 weeks and those whose second dose came at about 12 weeks were combined into one group, since spike-specific TCR depth and breadth did not differ between the two schedules. A total of 230 to 250 trial participants underwent TCR sequencing, of whom about 210 received two doses of AZD1222 and approximately 25 received two doses of the MenACWY control vaccine. Trial participants were enrolled into age subgroups of 18-55, 56-69 and 70-plus years, which contained roughly 150, 30 and 60 TCR-sequenced participants, respectively.

Results the study describes overall, beyond this receptor: Nearly half of unique spike-specific TCRs reportedly recognized epitopes outside regions mutated in the B.1.351 and B.1.1.7 variants. Conclusions about previously exposed vaccinees are limited, since just five or six AZD1222 recipients were seropositive for SARS-CoV-2 at baseline. Most participants were white British and females outnumbered males, and the authors suggested that clonal diversity may have been underestimated. A significant rise in spike-specific TCR breadth and depth was observed after two AZD1222 doses relative to day 0 and relative to MenACWY recipients. In the small 56-69-year group, the increase in depth fell short of significance, most likely because of low power. Because no samples from the day 14 peak response were available, repertoires could be characterized only after the peak T cell response. The whole spike protein was spanned by vaccine-associated CD4 TCRs, and dominant responses were seen in regions 160-218 and 743-854.

The germline V gene provides CDR1 SGHRS and CDR2 YFSETQ. The CDR3, cysteine through phenylalanine, is 14 amino acids long. Only CDR3 DNA is held: 42 bases, read in frame from base 1. From V the trimming removes 4 bases and from J it removes 4 bases, while the gene matches leave 6 bases of the junction unaccounted for. The CDR3 regions of human TCRbeta chains were analyzed by immunosequencing. Regarding the original processing steps: TCRs in the repertoires were matched against a reference library of SARS-CoV-2-specific TCRs that had been generated with the MIRA antigen-specificity platform. Breadth meant the fraction of unique TCRs that were SARS-CoV-2-associated, whereas depth meant the fraction of total T cells that were SARS-CoV-2-associated. Using the MIRA data, every spike-specific TCR was mapped to the spike region that the TCR reacted to and assigned to either a CD4 or a CD8 class. Log10-transformed breadth and depth values were compared by one-way ANOVA with Sidak's multiple comparisons tests. As stored in TCRdb, this immuneACCESS dataset retains in-frame rearrangements with V and J assigned. A fraction of the clones does not appear; measured against another copy, unresolved V genes explain less than half of the discrepancy, and the remainder lacks a known reason. The D gene and trimming were derived from the DNA, and the V and J assignments and clone size from that table. The sample table records 130,000 to 150,000 clones; 90% of these occur just once. The ten most abundant clones make up around 3.7% of the sample.

The chain joins TRBV5-1 to TRBJ2-5; the junction holds 8 bases that match TRBD1. This sample comprised peripheral blood, obtained on day 0 of AZD1222 vaccination. The TCR sequence derives from an adult in good health. At the DNA level, the sequence is TGCGCCAGCAGCCTCGGACAGGGTGGAGAGACCCAGTACTTC. It encodes CASSLGQGGETQYF.